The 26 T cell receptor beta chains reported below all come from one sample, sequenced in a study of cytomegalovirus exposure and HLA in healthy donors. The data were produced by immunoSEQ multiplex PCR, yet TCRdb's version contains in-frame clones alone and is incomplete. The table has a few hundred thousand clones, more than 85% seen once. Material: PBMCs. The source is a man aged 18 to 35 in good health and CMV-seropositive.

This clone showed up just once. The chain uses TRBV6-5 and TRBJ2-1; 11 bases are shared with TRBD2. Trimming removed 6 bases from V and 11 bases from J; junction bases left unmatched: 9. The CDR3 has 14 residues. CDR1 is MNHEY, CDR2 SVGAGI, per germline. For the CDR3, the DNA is TGTGCCAGCAGCCGCATGGGACTAGCGGCGAAGCAGTTCTTC. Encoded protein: CASSRMGLAAKQFF.

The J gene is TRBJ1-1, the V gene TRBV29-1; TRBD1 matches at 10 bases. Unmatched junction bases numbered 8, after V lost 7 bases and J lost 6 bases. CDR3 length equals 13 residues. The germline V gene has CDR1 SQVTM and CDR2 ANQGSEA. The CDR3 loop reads CSANRDRGAEAFF. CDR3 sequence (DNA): TGCAGCGCTAACCGGGACAGGGGAGCTGAAGCTTTCTTT.

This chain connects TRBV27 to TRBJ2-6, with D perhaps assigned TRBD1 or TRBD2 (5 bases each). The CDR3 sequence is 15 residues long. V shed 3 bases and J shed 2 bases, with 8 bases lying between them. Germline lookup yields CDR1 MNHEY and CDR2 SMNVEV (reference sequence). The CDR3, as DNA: TGTGCCAGCAGTTTTCGAGGGGCTGGGGCCAACGTCCTGACTTTC. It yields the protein CASSFRGAGANVLTF.

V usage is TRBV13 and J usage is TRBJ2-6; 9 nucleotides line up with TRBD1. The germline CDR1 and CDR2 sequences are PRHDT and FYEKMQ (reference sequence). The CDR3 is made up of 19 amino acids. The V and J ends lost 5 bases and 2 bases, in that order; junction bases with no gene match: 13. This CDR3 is CASSTSRDREPPGANVLTF. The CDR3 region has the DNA TGTGCCAGCAGCACAAGCCGGGACAGGGAACCACCTGGGGCCAACGTCCTGACTTTC. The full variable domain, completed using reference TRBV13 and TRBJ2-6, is AAGVIQSPRHLIKEKRETATLKCYPIPRHDTVYWYQQGPGQDPQFLISFYEKMQSDKGSIPDRFSAQQFSDYHSELNMSSLELGDSALYFCASSTSRDREPPGANVLTFGAGSRLTVL.

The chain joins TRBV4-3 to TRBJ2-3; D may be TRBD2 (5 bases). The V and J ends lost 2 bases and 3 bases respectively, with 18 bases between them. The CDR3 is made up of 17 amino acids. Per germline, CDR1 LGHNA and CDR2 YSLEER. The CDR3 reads CASSQRRMSAPTDTQYF. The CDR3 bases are TGCGCCAGCAGCCAAAGGAGGATGTCAGCTCCTACAGATACGCAGTATTTT.

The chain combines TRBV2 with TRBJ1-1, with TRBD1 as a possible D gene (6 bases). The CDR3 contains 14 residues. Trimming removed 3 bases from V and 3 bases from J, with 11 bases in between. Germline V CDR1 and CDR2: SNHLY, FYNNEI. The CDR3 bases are TGTGCCAGCAGTGATTGGGGGCCTGACACTGAAGCTTTCTTT. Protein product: CASSDWGPDTEAFF.

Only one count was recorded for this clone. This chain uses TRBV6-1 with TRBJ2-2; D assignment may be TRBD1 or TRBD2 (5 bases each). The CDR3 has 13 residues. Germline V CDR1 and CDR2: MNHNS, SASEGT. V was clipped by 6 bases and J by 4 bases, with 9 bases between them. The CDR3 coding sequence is TGTGCCAGCAGAACAGGAGGCACCGGGGAGCTGTTTTTT. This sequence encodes CASRTGGTGELFF.

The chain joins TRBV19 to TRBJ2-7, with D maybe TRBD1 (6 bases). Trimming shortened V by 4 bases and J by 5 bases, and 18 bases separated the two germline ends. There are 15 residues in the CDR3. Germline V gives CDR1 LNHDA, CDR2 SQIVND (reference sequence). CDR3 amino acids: CASSSPGQGGHEQYF. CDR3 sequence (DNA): TGTGCCAGTAGTAGCCCGGGACAAGGCGGCCACGAGCAGTACTTC.

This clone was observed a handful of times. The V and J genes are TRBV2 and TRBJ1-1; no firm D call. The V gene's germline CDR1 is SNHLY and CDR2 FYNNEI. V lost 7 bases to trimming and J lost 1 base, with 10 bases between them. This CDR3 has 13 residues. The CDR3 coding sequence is TGTGCCAGCAACACTCTGACGAACACTGAAGCTTTCTTT. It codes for CASNTLTNTEAFF.

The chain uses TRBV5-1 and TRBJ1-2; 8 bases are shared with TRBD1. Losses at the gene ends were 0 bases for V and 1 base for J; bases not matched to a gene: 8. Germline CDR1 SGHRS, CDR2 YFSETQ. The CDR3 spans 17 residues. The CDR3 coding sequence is TGCGCCAGCAGCTTGGCGGGACAGGCCAGGATTAACTATGGCTACACCTTC. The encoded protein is CASSLAGQARINYGYTF. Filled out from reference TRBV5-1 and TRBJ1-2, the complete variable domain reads KAGVTQTPRYLIKTRGQQVTLSCSPISGHRSVSWYQQTPGQGLQFLFEYFSETQRNKGNFPGRFSGRQFSNSRSEMNVSTLELGDSALYLCASSLAGQARINYGYTFGSGTRLTVV.

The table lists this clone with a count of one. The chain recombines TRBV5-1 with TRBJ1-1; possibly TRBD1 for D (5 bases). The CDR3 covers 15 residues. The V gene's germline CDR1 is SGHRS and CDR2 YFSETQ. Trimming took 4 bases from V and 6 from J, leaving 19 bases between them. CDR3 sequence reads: CASSGGTAGRAEAFF. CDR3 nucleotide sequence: TGCGCCAGCAGCGGAGGGACGGCGGGTCGGGCTGAAGCTTTCTTT.

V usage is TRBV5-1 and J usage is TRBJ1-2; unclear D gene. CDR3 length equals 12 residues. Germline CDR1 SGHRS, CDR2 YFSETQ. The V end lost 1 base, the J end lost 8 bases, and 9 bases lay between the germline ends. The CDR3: CASSLPGRGYTF. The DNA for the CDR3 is TGCGCCAGCAGCTTGCCAGGACGAGGCTACACCTTC. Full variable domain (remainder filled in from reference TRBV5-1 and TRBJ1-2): KAGVTQTPRYLIKTRGQQVTLSCSPISGHRSVSWYQQTPGQGLQFLFEYFSETQRNKGNFPGRFSGRQFSNSRSEMNVSTLELGDSALYLCASSLPGRGYTFGSGTRLTVV.

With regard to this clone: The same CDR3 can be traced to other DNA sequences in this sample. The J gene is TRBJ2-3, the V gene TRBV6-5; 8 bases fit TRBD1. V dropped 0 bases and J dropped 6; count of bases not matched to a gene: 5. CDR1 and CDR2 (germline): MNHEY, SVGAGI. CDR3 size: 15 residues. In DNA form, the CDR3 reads TGTGCCAGCAGTTACTCTCGGCAGGGGGCTGATACGCAGTATTTT. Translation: CASSYSRQGADTQYF.

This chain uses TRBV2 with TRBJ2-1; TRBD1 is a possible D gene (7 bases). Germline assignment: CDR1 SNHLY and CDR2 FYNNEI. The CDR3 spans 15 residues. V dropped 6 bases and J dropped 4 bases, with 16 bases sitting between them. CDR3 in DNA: TGTGCCAGCAGCGCTACAGGGGAGGCGTACAATGAGCAGTTCTTC. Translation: CASSATGEAYNEQFF. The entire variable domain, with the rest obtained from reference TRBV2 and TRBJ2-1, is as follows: EPEVTQTPSHQVTQMGQEVILRCVPISNHLYFYWYRQILGQKVEFLVSFYNNEISEKSEIFDDQFSVERPDGSNFTLKIRSTKLEDSAMYFCASSATGEAYNEQFFGPGTRLTVL.

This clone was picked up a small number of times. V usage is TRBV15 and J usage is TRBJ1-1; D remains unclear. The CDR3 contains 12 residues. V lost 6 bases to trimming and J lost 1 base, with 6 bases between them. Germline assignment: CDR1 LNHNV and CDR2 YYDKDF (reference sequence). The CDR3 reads CATSWGNTEAFF. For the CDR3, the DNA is TGTGCCACCAGTTGGGGGAACACTGAAGCTTTCTTT. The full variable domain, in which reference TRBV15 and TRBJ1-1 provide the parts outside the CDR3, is DAMVIQNPRYQVTQFGKPVTLSCSQTLNHNVMYWYQQKSSQAPKLLFHYYDKDFNNEADTPDNFQSRRPNTSFCFLDIRSPGLGDTAMYLCATSWGNTEAFFGQGTRLTVV.

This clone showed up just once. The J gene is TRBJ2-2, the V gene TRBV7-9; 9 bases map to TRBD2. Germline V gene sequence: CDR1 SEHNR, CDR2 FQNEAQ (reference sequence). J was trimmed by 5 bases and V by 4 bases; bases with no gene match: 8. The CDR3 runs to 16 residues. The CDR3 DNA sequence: TGTGCCAGCAGCTCAGAGGTAGCGGGAGTTACCGGGGAGCTGTTTTTT. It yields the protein CASSSEVAGVTGELFF. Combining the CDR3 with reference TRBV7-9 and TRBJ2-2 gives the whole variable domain DTGVSQNPRHKITKRGQNVTFRCDPISEHNRLYWYRQTLGQGPEFLTYFQNEAQLEKSRLLSDRFSAERPKGSFSTLEIQRTEQGDSAMYLCASSSEVAGVTGELFFGEGSRLTVL.

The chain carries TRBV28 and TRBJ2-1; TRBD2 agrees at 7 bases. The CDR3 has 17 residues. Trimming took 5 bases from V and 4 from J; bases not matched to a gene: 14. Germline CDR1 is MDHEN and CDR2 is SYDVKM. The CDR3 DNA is TGTGCCAGCAGTCCGCCGTTCCGCGGGAGCTTTTACAATGAGCAGTTCTTC. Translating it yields CASSPPFRGSFYNEQFF.

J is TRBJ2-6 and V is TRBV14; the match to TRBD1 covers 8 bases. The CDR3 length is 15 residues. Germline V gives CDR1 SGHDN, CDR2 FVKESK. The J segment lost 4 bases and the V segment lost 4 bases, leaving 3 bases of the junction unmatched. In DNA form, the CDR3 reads TGTGCCAGCAGCCGGACAGGGACCGGGGCCAACGTCCTGACTTTC. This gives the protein CASSRTGTGANVLTF.

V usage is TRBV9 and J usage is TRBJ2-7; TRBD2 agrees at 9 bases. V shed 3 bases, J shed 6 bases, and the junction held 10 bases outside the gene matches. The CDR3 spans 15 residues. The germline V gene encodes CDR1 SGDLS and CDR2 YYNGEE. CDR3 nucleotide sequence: TGTGCCAGCAGCGCCCGGCCGGGCGGGAGGGGCGAGCAGTACTTC. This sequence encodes CASSARPGGRGEQYF.

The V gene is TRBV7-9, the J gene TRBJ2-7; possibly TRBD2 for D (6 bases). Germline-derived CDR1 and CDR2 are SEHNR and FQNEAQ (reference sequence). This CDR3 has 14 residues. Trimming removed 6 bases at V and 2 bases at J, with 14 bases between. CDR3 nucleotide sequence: TGTGCCAGCAGTTCTACTCGGACTACCTACGAGCAGTACTTC. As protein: CASSSTRTTYEQYF.

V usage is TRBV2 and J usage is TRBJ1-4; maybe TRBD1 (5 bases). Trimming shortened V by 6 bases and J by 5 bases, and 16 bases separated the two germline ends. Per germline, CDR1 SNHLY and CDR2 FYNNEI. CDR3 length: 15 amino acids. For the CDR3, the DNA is TGTGCCAGCAGCGGGGGTAAGACCCTGAATGAAAAACTGTTTTTT. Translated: CASSGGKTLNEKLFF.

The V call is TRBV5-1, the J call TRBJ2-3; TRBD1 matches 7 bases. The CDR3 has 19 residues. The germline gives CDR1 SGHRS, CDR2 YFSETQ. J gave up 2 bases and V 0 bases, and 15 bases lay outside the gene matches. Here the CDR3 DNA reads TGCGCCAGCAGCTTGGCACAAACCGGGACAGCATATACCACAGATACGCAGTATTTT. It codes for CASSLAQTGTAYTTDTQYF. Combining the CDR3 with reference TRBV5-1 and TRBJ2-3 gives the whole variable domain KAGVTQTPRYLIKTRGQQVTLSCSPISGHRSVSWYQQTPGQGLQFLFEYFSETQRNKGNFPGRFSGRQFSNSRSEMNVSTLELGDSALYLCASSLAQTGTAYTTDTQYFGPGTRLTVL.

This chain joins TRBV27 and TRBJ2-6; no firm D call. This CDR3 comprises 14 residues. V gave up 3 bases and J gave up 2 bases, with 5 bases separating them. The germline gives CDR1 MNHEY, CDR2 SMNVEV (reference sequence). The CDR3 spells CASSLMAGANVLTF. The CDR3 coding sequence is TGTGCCAGCAGTTTGATGGCTGGGGCCAACGTCCTGACTTTC.

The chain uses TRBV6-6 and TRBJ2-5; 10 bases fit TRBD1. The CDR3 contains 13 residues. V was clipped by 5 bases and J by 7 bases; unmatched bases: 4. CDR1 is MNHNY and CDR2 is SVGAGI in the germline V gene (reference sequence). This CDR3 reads CASSKTGGLTQYF. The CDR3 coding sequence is TGTGCCAGCAGTAAGACAGGGGGCCTGACCCAGTACTTC.

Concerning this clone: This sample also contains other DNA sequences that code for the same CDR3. CDR3 sequence reads: CASSFSNTEAFF. DNA for the CDR3: TGTGCCAGCAGCTTCTCGAACACTGAAGCTTTCTTT. The chain couples TRBV28 to TRBJ1-1; D call uncertain. The CDR3 length is 12 residues. Trimming pared 6 bases from V and 1 base from J, leaving 6 bases between. CDR1 is MDHEN and CDR2 is SYDVKM in the germline V gene.

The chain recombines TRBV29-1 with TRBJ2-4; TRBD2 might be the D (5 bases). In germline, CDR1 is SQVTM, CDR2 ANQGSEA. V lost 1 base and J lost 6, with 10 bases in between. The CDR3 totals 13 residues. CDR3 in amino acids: CSVEVEAGNIQYF. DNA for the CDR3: TGCAGCGTTGAAGTAGAGGCGGGAAACATTCAGTACTTC. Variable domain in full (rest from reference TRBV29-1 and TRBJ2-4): SAVISQKPSRDICQRGTSLTIQCQVDSQVTMMFWYRQQPGQSLTLIATANQGSEATYESGFVIDKFPISRPNLTFSTLTVSNMSPEDSSIYLCSVEVEAGNIQYFGAGTRLSVL.